These 10 T cell receptor beta chains were sequenced from one sample in a study of T cells after yellow fever vaccination (dated 2019 in TCRdb). The library was produced with 5' RACE. The sequencer was an Illumina NovaSeq 6000. Starting from the raw public reads, TCRdb applied fastp trimming at Q25, assembled clones with MiXCR and retained in-frame beta chains. Records with the same CDR3 protein are collapsed into one entry carrying the most frequent genes and DNA. This sample is represented by some 260,000 distinct CDR3 sequences; about 5.2% of them were singletons. The ten top clones hold roughly 3% of the sample. The treatment or condition label for this specimen denotes: live attenuated yellow fever vaccine strain. Sequencing used CD4+ T cells sorted from PBMCs, obtained on the day of the yellow fever booster vaccination. The receptor source for this set is a man younger than 35 who received the YFV17D yellow fever vaccine.

This clonotype was found a few times. The rearrangement uses TRBV7-6 and TRBJ2-7; D could derive from TRBD1 or TRBD2 (5 bases each). Germline V lookup: CDR1 SGHVS, CDR2 FNYEAQ. The CDR3 covers 14 residues. V gave up 5 bases and J gave up 0 bases, with 11 bases separating them. The chain's CDR3 is CASSLGRISYEQYF. The CDR3 DNA reads as TGTGCCAGCAGCCTGGGACGGATCTCCTACGAGCAGTACTTC.

J is TRBJ2-2 and V is TRBV5-1, with TRBD2 identical over 7 bases. V lost 7 bases, J lost 3 bases, and 6 bases stayed unmatched. This CDR3 spans 14 amino acids. Germline lookup yields CDR1 SGHRS and CDR2 YFSETQ. In nucleotides, the CDR3 is TGCGCCAGCGGGGCGGGGGATTACACCGGGGAGCTGTTTTTT. Its protein product is CASGAGDYTGELFF.

This clonotype came up many times. V usage is TRBV7-6 and J usage is TRBJ1-6; no clear D. Germline CDR1 is SGHVS and CDR2 is FNYEAQ. Trimming left V 1 base short and J 0 bases short, with 4 bases between. This CDR3 spans 15 amino acids. The CDR3 DNA follows: TGTGCCAGCAGCTTAGACCGCTCCTATAATTCACCCCTCCACTTT. This encodes CASSLDRSYNSPLHF.

This clonotype was recorded at least ten times. The genes are TRBV5-1 and TRBJ2-1, with 7 bases identical to TRBD1. Germline V gives CDR1 SGHRS, CDR2 YFSETQ. J was trimmed by 3 bases and V by 5 bases; bases with no gene match: 5. This CDR3 is built from 14 residues. CDR3 region: CASSLGTDYNEQFF. The DNA of the CDR3 is TGCGCCAGCAGTCTGGGGACAGACTACAATGAGCAGTTCTTC.

V usage is TRBV7-3 and J usage is TRBJ1-2; the match to TRBD1 covers 8 bases. This CDR3 spans 15 amino acids. Per the germline V gene, CDR1 is SGHTA and CDR2 is FQGTGA. V shed 5 bases and J 7 bases; nucleotides not matched to a gene: 12. The CDR3 region is CASSITGGSLSGYTF. CDR3 nucleotides: TGTGCCAGCAGCATTACAGGGGGTAGTCTTAGTGGCTACACCTTC.

There are a few counts of this clonotype. The chain links TRBV13 to TRBJ2-5, with D tentatively TRBD1 (6 bases). V dropped 0 bases and J dropped 7 bases, with 18 bases sitting between them. Per the germline V gene, CDR1 is PRHDT and CDR2 is FYEKMQ (reference sequence). The CDR3 loop spans 16 amino acids. The CDR3 here is CASSLGDTGYRGTQYF. In nucleotides, the CDR3 is TGTGCCAGCAGCTTAGGCGATACAGGGTATAGGGGGACCCAGTACTTC. Supplemented by reference TRBV13 and TRBJ2-5, the full variable domain reads AAGVIQSPRHLIKEKRETATLKCYPIPRHDTVYWYQQGPGQDPQFLISFYEKMQSDKGSIPDRFSAQQFSDYHSELNMSSLELGDSALYFCASSLGDTGYRGTQYFGPGTRLLVL.

In nucleotides, the CDR3 is TGCAGTGCGACCACCGGGGGCACCGGGAAGACCCAGTACTTC. Translating it yields CSATTGGTGKTQYF. This sequence joins TRBV20-1 and TRBJ2-5, with D perhaps assigned TRBD1 or TRBD2 (6 bases each). Germline V gives CDR1 DFQATT, CDR2 SNEGSKA (reference sequence). V was pared by 6 bases and J by 6 bases, with 20 bases between. The CDR3 spans 14 residues.

This clonotype was seen a few times. The chain carries TRBV30 and TRBJ1-5, with a possible D match to TRBD1 (5 bases). The V gene's germline CDR1 is GTSNPN and CDR2 SVGIG (reference sequence). This CDR3 has 13 amino acids. V was trimmed by 0 bases and J by 7 bases, leaving 10 bases between them. The CDR3 coding sequence is TGTGCCTGGAGTGTACAAGGGGACCAGCCCCAGCATTTT. This translates into CAWSVQGDQPQHF.

The table lists this clonotype with a few counts. This chain connects TRBV19 to TRBJ2-5, with D possibly TRBD1 on 6 matching bases. The CDR3 covers 16 residues. Germline values: CDR1 LNHDA, CDR2 SQIVND (reference sequence). Trimming removed 1 base from V and 2 bases from J, with 14 bases in between. In nucleotides, the CDR3 is TGTGCCAGTAGTATAGGCCGGGACATCCCACAAGAGACCCAGTACTTC. Residues: CASSIGRDIPQETQYF.

The table lists this clonotype with a few counts. The chain employs TRBV6-5 and TRBJ1-2; D is possibly TRBD1 (5 bases). The CDR3 runs 16 residues. Deletions cut 4 bases from V and 6 bases from J, with 21 bases between. Germline values: CDR1 MNHEY, CDR2 SVGAGI. The CDR3, as DNA: TGTGCCAGCAGTTCCGGGGCCCGGGGGGACGAGGATGGCTACACCTTC. Translated: CASSSGARGDEDGYTF.